The 25 T cell receptor beta chains below come from one sample, sequenced in a study of neoadjuvant anti-PD-1 for oral cavity cancer. Time point reported: after neoadjuvant nivolumab, at surgical resection. Sequencing used immunoSEQ multiplex PCR; TCRdb keeps in-frame clones, though not all of them. The sample yields 13,000 to 15,000 clones, 60% to 75% seen once. Material: PBMCs, obtained after nivolumab (anti-PD-1) treatment. The receptors were gathered from a person aged 40-85 years with oral cavity squamous cell carcinoma.

This chain connects TRBV5-1 to TRBJ2-3; 9 nucleotides agree with TRBD1. The CDR3 consists of 16 residues. Germline-derived CDR1 and CDR2 are SGHRS and YFSETQ. Trimming cost V 4 bases and J 7 bases; bases outside gene matches: 13. CDR3 sequence: CASSVDGQGIGNTQYF. CDR3 in DNA: TGCGCCAGCAGCGTAGACGGACAGGGGATTGGGAATACGCAGTATTTT. The complete variable domain, with remaining parts taken from reference TRBV5-1 and TRBJ2-3, reads KAGVTQTPRYLIKTRGQQVTLSCSPISGHRSVSWYQQTPGQGLQFLFEYFSETQRNKGNFPGRFSGRQFSNSRSEMNVSTLELGDSALYLCASSVDGQGIGNTQYFGPGTRLTVL.

V and J are TRBV5-1 and TRBJ2-7; D gene unclear. The V and J ends lost 4 bases and 3 bases respectively, with 11 bases between them. This CDR3 region has 13 residues. CDR1 is SGHRS and CDR2 is YFSETQ in the germline V gene. CDR3 in DNA: TGCGCCAGCAGCCCCCTCACGGACTACGAGCAGTACTTC. The encoded protein is CASSPLTDYEQYF.

The V call is TRBV5-1, the J call TRBJ2-7; 12 bases are shared with TRBD1. There are 16 residues in the CDR3. V shed 6 bases, J shed 2 bases, and the junction held 9 bases outside the gene matches. CDR1 is SGHRS, CDR2 YFSETQ, per germline. CDR3 bases: TGCGCCAGCACCGTGGGGACAGGGGGCAGCGCCTACGAGCAGTACTTC. Protein sequence: CASTVGTGGSAYEQYF.

The chain couples TRBV29-1 to TRBJ1-1; D not certain. V shed 3 bases and J shed 1 base, with 12 bases lying between them. This CDR3 comprises 14 residues. Germline CDR1 SQVTM, CDR2 ANQGSEA. This CDR3 is CSVELVARNTEAFF. DNA of the CDR3: TGCAGCGTTGAGTTGGTGGCTAGGAACACTGAAGCTTTCTTT.

This clone has a handful of counts. The rearrangement joins TRBV28 to TRBJ1-5; no clear D. Germline V lookup: CDR1 MDHEN, CDR2 SYDVKM. V lost 6 bases and J lost 4, with 7 bases in between. The CDR3 contains 12 residues. The CDR3 reads CASSRMNQPQHF. The CDR3 DNA reads as TGTGCCAGCAGCCGTATGAATCAGCCCCAGCATTTT.

The chain recombines TRBV4-1 with TRBJ2-7; 7 bases are shared with TRBD1. This CDR3 spans 14 amino acids. Germline V CDR1 and CDR2: MGHRA, YSYEKL. The V gene end was trimmed by 6 bases and the J gene end by 2 bases; junction bases not matched to a gene: 7. This CDR3 is CASSQTGKPYEQYF. The CDR3 DNA is TGCGCCAGCAGTCAGACAGGGAAACCCTACGAGCAGTACTTC.

The chain carries TRBV5-1 and TRBJ2-7; maybe TRBD2 (5 bases). Germline lookup yields CDR1 SGHRS and CDR2 YFSETQ. V lost 0 bases, J lost 3 bases, and 13 bases lay in between. The CDR3 consists of 15 residues. The chain's CDR3 is CASSLVPERSYEQYF. CDR3 coding DNA: TGCGCCAGCAGCTTGGTTCCCGAGCGGAGCTACGAGCAGTACTTC.

The V gene is TRBV11-2, the J gene TRBJ2-7; 10 nucleotides agree with TRBD1. V lost 1 base to trimming and J lost 5 bases; unmatched junction nucleotides: 8. The CDR3 loop spans 16 amino acids. Per germline, CDR1 SGHAT and CDR2 FQNNGV. CDR3 nucleotides: TGTGCCAGCAGCTTAGCCTTAGGGACAGGGGTGAACGAGCAGTACTTC. Amino acids: CASSLALGTGVNEQYF.

The CDR3 nucleotides read TGCGCCAACCAACCGGGACAAGGGAACAATGAGCAGTTCTTC. Translated, it gives CANQPGQGNNEQFF. This chain uses TRBV10-1 with TRBJ2-1; possibly TRBD1 for D (6 bases). The CDR3 sequence is 14 residues long. Trimming shortened V by 10 bases and J by 5 bases, and 18 bases separated the two germline ends. Looked up from germline, CDR1 is WNHNN and CDR2 is SYGVQD (reference sequence).

The chain is built from TRBV30 and TRBJ1-2; TRBD1 matches at 8 bases. The CDR3 consists of 14 residues. Germline loops: CDR1 GTSNPN, CDR2 SVGIG (reference sequence). The trim removed 3 bases at V and 5 bases at J, leaving 8 bases unmatched. The CDR3 nucleotides read TGTGCCTGGAGAGGGGACAGGAGGAGGTATGGCTACACCTTC. It encodes CAWRGDRRRYGYTF.

This rearrangement joins TRBV10-3 to TRBJ2-3, with a tentative D call TRBD1 (6 bases). The CDR3 is 14 amino acids. The germline CDR1 and CDR2 sequences are ENHRY and SYGVKD. Trimming shortened V by 5 bases and J by 0 bases, and 9 bases separated the two germline ends. For the CDR3, the DNA is TGTGCCATCAGTAGGACAGAAAGCACAGATACGCAGTATTTT. Amino acids: CAISRTESTDTQYF.

This clone was counted a few times. This rearrangement joins TRBV30 to TRBJ1-5; D is perhaps TRBD1 (5 bases). Per germline, CDR1 GTSNPN and CDR2 SVGIG (reference sequence). CDR3 length: 15 residues. V was pared by 0 bases and J by 5 bases, with 14 bases between. CDR3 region: CAWSVRGREHQPQHF. CDR3 in DNA: TGTGCCTGGAGTGTACGAGGCAGGGAACATCAGCCCCAGCATTTT.

The J gene is TRBJ1-1, the V gene TRBV7-9; D remains unclear. The germline CDR1 and CDR2 sequences are SEHNR and FQNEAQ (reference sequence). V was shortened by 6 bases and J by 4 bases, with 18 bases between the two germline ends. CDR3 length: 15 residues. Here the CDR3 reads CASRPPFRVGTEAFF. CDR3 nucleotides: TGTGCCAGCAGGCCGCCTTTCCGGGTTGGCACTGAAGCTTTCTTT.

The rearrangement links TRBV6-6 to TRBJ2-5, with TRBD2 matching 10 bases. Germline CDR1 is MNHNY and CDR2 is SVGAGI (reference sequence). The CDR3 loop spans 12 amino acids. The trim removed 4 bases at V and 13 bases at J, leaving 6 bases unmatched. The CDR3 DNA follows: TGTGCCAGCAGTTTTGGTAGCGGGGGGACGTACTTC. Protein sequence: CASSFGSGGTYF.

The gene calls are TRBV9 and TRBJ1-2, with D hard to call. CDR1 SGDLS and CDR2 YYNGEE come from the germline V gene. V lost 3 bases and J 7 bases, leaving 13 bases between the germline ends. This CDR3 region has 13 residues. In DNA, the CDR3 is TGTGCCAGCAGCGCAAACCCCCAAAGTGGCTACACCTTC. This encodes CASSANPQSGYTF.

The CDR3 coding sequence is TGTGCCAGCAGATGGACAGGGGCAGTGAGACAGCCCCAGCATTTT. This sequence encodes CASRWTGAVRQPQHF. The gene calls are TRBV6-1 and TRBJ1-5; 9 positions agree with TRBD1. This CDR3 has 15 residues. Trimming cost V 6 bases and J 7 bases; bases outside gene matches: 10. The germline CDR1 and CDR2 sequences are MNHNS and SASEGT.

V gene TRBV6-5 combines with J gene TRBJ1-2; a possible D gene is TRBD1 (5 bases). V was clipped by 6 bases and J by 3 bases, with 17 bases between them. Germline loops: CDR1 MNHEY, CDR2 SVGAGI. The CDR3 length is 15 residues. CDR3 sequence: CASRGWGILDYGYTF. In DNA, the CDR3 is TGTGCCAGCAGGGGGTGGGGGATCTTGGACTATGGCTACACCTTC.

The CDR3 DNA sequence: TGCAGCGCCTTGTCGGAGGGCATACCCTACAATGAGCAGTTCTTC. Protein: CSALSEGIPYNEQFF. The chain has TRBV29-1 and TRBJ2-1; TRBD2 might be the D (6 bases). This CDR3 has 15 residues. V dropped 7 bases and J dropped 2 bases, with 18 bases sitting between them. Per germline, CDR1 SQVTM and CDR2 ANQGSEA.

This chain uses TRBV11-1 with TRBJ1-1; D possibly corresponds to TRBD1 (5 bases). The CDR3 extends over 14 amino acids. The germline V and J ends were trimmed by 5 bases and 5 bases, with 15 bases remaining between them. Germline loops: CDR1 SGHAT, CDR2 FQDESV (reference sequence). The CDR3 is CASSQMGDSTEAFF. The CDR3 bases are TGTGCCAGCAGCCAAATGGGGGATTCGACTGAAGCTTTCTTT.

The J gene is TRBJ2-1, the V gene TRBV11-2; the D gene is possibly TRBD2 (5 bases). V was trimmed by 3 bases and J by 13 bases, leaving 22 bases between them. The CDR3 is 15 amino acids. The germline V gene encodes CDR1 SGHAT and CDR2 FQNNGV. The CDR3 reads CASSFRRLFSARQFF. The CDR3 coding sequence is TGTGCCAGCAGCTTCCGCCGACTATTTAGCGCCAGACAGTTCTTC.

V and J are TRBV2 and TRBJ1-2; D uncertain. The V and J ends lost 3 bases and 7 bases respectively, with 12 bases between them. CDR3 length: 13 amino acids. Per germline, CDR1 SNHLY and CDR2 FYNNEI. The CDR3 region is CASSDVKVAGYTF. The CDR3 bases are TGTGCCAGCAGTGACGTTAAGGTGGCTGGCTACACCTTC.

V usage is TRBV2 and J usage is TRBJ2-3, with TRBD1 matching 9 bases. Germline CDR1 is SNHLY and CDR2 is FYNNEI. The CDR3 has 13 residues. Trimming cost V 11 bases and J 6 bases; bases outside gene matches: 9. The CDR3 DNA reads as TGTGCCGACCGGACAGGGGAGGCGGATACGCAGTATTTT. It yields the protein CADRTGEADTQYF.

The V call is TRBV5-5, the J call TRBJ2-3; D is perhaps TRBD2 (7 bases). The germline gives CDR1 SGHKS, CDR2 YYEKEE (reference sequence). The CDR3 consists of 18 residues. V was trimmed by 4 bases and J by 0 bases, leaving 21 bases between them. CDR3 sequence reads: CASSPRGYLAASTDTQYF. The CDR3 DNA reads as TGTGCCAGCAGCCCGAGGGGGTATCTAGCGGCAAGCACAGATACGCAGTATTTT.

In DNA form, the CDR3 reads TGTGCCAGCAGCTTCCAACAACTACAGGAGCTGTTTTTT. Translation: CASSFQQLQELFF. J is TRBJ2-2 and V is TRBV7-2; D gene ambiguous. Between the trimmed V and J ends, which lost 3 bases and 10 bases, there was a span of 12 bases. The CDR3 has 13 residues. Germline CDR1 and CDR2: SGHTA and FQGNSA.

This clone appeared once. V usage is TRBV6-1 and J usage is TRBJ2-3; either TRBD1 or TRBD2 may fit D (5 bases each). In germline, CDR1 is MNHNS, CDR2 SASEGT. The CDR3 loop spans 13 amino acids. Trimming pared 7 bases from V and 2 bases from J, leaving 10 bases between. CDR3 loop: CASMAGTTDTQYF. The CDR3 nucleotides read TGTGCCAGCATGGCAGGGACCACAGATACGCAGTATTTT.